One TCR beta chain is described in this entry. V shed 3 bases and J shed 2 bases, with 7 bases lying between them. The CDR3 has 13 amino acids. Germline values: CDR1 LNHDA, CDR2 SQIVND (reference sequence). The source of the sample is a study of blood T cell repertoires in COVID-19. The repertoire was sequenced with immunoSEQ multiplex PCR; TCRdb's copy has only in-frame clones and lacks some. Of approximately 300,000 clones listed, approximately 92% are singletons. The sequence came from a woman aged 30 to 39 who had recovered from COVID-19. Specimen: PBMCs or T cells enriched from blood (not recorded which). The rearrangement links TRBV19 to TRBJ1-2, with D unresolved. The CDR3 is CASSIVANYGYTF. The CDR3 DNA reads as TGTGCCAGTAGTATCGTTGCGAACTATGGCTACACCTTC.